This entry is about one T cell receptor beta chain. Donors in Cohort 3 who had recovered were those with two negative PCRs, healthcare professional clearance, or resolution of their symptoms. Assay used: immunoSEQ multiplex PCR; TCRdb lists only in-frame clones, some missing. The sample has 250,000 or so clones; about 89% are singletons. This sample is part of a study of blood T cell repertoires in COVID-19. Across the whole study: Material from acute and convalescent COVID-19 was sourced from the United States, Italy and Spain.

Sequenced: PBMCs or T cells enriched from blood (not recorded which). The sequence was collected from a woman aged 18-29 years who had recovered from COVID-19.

The CDR3 protein is CASSPGTGSDYGYTF. The DNA for the CDR3 is TGTGCCAGCAGCCCCGGGACAGGGTCGGACTATGGCTACACCTTC. The V call is TRBV7-2, the J call TRBJ1-2; 9 nucleotides match TRBD1. Germline V gene data show CDR1 as SGHTA and CDR2 as FQGNSA. The V segment lost 5 bases and the J segment 3 bases; nucleotides outside the gene matches: 7. The CDR3 has 15 amino acids.